The sample holds a few counts of the clone carrying this T cell receptor (beta chain). As yet, its antigen is unknown. An end of the junction does not agree with germline; a read error may underlie this. Cultured CD4+ T-cell DNA underwent Oncomine TCR Beta short-read sequencing. MiXCR, applied by TCRdb to the PCR reads, yields one record per CDR3 protein. The sample has approximately 20,000 distinct CDR3 sequences; approximately 22% are singletons. Treatment denoted: roughly 10-day PBMC culture with coronavirus spike peptide pools or control peptides (ViraFEST assay). These data originate in a study of vaccination and CD4 T cells after COVID-19. On the study more broadly: The makeup of the convalescents was six males and four females, two of them Hispanic. The cells were exposed to overlapping spike peptides originating from SARS-CoV-2, HCoV-NL63, HCoV-OC43 and HCoV-229E for stimulation.

Germline CDR1 SSHAT, CDR2 FNYEAQ (reference sequence). This CDR3 has 13 amino acids. The clonotype comes from a human donor with COVID-19. The specimen was cultured CD4+ T cells from blood. This chain uses TRBV7-7 with TRBJ2-5, with a weak D call TRBD1 (5 bases). CDR3 bases: TGTGCTAGCAGCCCAAGACAGCAAGAGACCCAGTACTTC. Amino acids: CASSPRQQETQYF.